This is a list of T cell receptor beta chains from one sample in a study of shared clonotypes between healthy human individuals. The protocol was immunoSEQ multiplex PCR, while the TCRdb copy is restricted to in-frame clones and leaves out a portion. Of about 1.1 million clones in the sample, approximately 77% were seen once. The source material was memory CD4+ T cells from PBMCs. The origin of the receptors is a man between 18 and 35 years old in good health. Some clones in this sample may be carry-over from other donors' samples. Each CDR3 is given with its conserved first and last residue. Fields, in order: clone size, V gene, D gene, J gene, CDR3 DNA, CDR3 protein. The D gene is left open where the match is weak. The size field is filled for only some rows; it gives once, few, many or a size class.

>.|TRBV7-9|.|TRBJ2-1
TGTGCCAGCAGCTTATACGGAAGTGATGAGCAGTTCTTC
CASSLYGSDEQFF
>many|TRBV2|.|TRBJ2-5
TGTGCCAGCAGGGACGATAAACAAGAGACCCAGTACTTC
CASRDDKQETQYF
>few|TRBV15|.|TRBJ1-4
TGTGCCACCAGCAGAGATGCCAGTCTTAATGAAAAACTGTTTTTT
CATSRDASLNEKLFF
>.|TRBV28|TRBD2|TRBJ2-7
TGTGCCAGCACCCCTAGCGGATCTCCTTACGAGCAGTACTTC
CASTPSGSPYEQYF
>.|TRBV6-5|.|TRBJ2-7
TGTGCCAGCAGCAGGGACTTCTACGAGCAGTACTTC
CASSRDFYEQYF
>.|TRBV5-1|.|TRBJ2-6
TGCGCCAGCGGGCCCTATCGCTCTGGGGCCAACGTCCTGACTTTC
CASGPYRSGANVLTF
>.|TRBV7-3|.|TRBJ1-5
TGTGCCAGCAGCCCCGGGGGGGACGCCTTGCATTTT
CASSPGGDALHF
>.|TRBV5-8|.|TRBJ2-2
TGTGCCAGCAGCTTGAGGGGTCGCACCGGGGAGCTGTTTTTT
CASSLRGRTGELFF
>.|TRBV18|.|TRBJ2-7
TGTGCCAGCTCACCGTTAAAAGAAGGGAAGCAGTACTTC
CASSPLKEGKQYF
>.|TRBV4-1|.|TRBJ2-5
TGCGCCAGCAGCCTTAACCTGATTCACCCTCAAGAGACCCAGTACTTC
CASSLNLIHPQETQYF
>.|TRBV6-1|TRBD1|TRBJ2-3
TGTGCCAGCAGTGAAAGTGTAGGGGGCGCAGATACGCAGTATTTT
CASSESVGGADTQYF
>few|TRBV4-3|.|TRBJ1-2
TGCGCCAGCAGCCAAGAGCGGGGTCCCTATGGCTACACCTTC
CASSQERGPYGYTF
>.|TRBV2|TRBD1|TRBJ1-2
TGTGTCAGCAGTGGGTTGGGACAGGGGAACTATGGCTACACCTTC
CVSSGLGQGNYGYTF
>.|TRBV5-1|TRBD1|TRBJ1-2
TGCGCCAGCAGCCCTGACAGGGGATATAACTATGGCTACACCTTC
CASSPDRGYNYGYTF
>few|TRBV6-5|.|TRBJ1-1
TGTGCCAGCAGTTACTACGGGGGTCGGACTGAAGCTTTCTTT
CASSYYGGRTEAFF
>many|TRBV4-3|.|TRBJ2-5
TGCGCCAGCAGCCAAGATTTCGCTACTTCCCAAGAGACCCAGTACTTC
CASSQDFATSQETQYF
>.|TRBV30|TRBD1|TRBJ1-2
TGTGCCTGGATTCCGGGACAGGTTAACTATGGCTACACCTTC
CAWIPGQVNYGYTF